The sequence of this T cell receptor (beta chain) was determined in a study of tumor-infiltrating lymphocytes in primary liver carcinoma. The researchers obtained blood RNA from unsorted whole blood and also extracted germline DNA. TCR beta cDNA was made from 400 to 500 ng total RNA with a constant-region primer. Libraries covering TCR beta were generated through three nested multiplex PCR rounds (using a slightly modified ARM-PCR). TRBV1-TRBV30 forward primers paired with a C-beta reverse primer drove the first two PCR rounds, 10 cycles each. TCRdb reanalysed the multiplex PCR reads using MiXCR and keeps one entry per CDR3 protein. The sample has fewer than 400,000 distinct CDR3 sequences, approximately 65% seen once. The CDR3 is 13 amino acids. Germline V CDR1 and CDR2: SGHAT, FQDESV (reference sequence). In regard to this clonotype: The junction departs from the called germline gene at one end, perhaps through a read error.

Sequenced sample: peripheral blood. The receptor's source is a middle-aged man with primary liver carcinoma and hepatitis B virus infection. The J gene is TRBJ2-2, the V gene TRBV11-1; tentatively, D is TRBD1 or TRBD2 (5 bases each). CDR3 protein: CANSLRGTGELFF. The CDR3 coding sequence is TGTGCCAACAGCTTACGTGGGACCGGGGAGTTGTTTTTT.